These T cell receptor beta chains were read from a single sample in a study of T cell changes during pregnancy in multiple sclerosis. Sequencing used immunoSEQ multiplex PCR; TCRdb keeps in-frame clones, though not all of them. The top ten clones hold around 8% of a sample with around 25,000 clones, approximately 90% of them seen once. The sample consisted of CD8+ T cells from peripheral blood mononuclear cells, taken in the first trimester of pregnancy. Receptors were obtained from a female donor in good health, enrolled as a control in a pregnancy study. Each CDR3 is given with its conserved first and last residue. The order of the fields is clone size, D gene, J gene, V gene, CDR3 protein, CDR3 DNA. D genes are given only for firm matches. The listing skips clone size in some rows; elsewhere it reads once, few, many or a size class.

. . TRBJ2-7 TRBV27 CASSLGQNYEQYF TGTGCCAGCAGTTTAGGCCAGAACTACGAGCAGTACTTC
. TRBD1 TRBJ1-2 TRBV15 CATSRISTGANYGYTF TGTGCCACCAGCAGAATATCGACAGGGGCTAACTATGGCTACACCTTC
. TRBD2 TRBJ2-1 TRBV7-8 CASSLLAGGVESYNEQFF TGTGCCAGCAGCCTATTAGCGGGGGGTGTTGAATCCTACAATGAGCAGTTCTTC
many . TRBJ1-2 TRBV6-5 CASSLQGNYGYTF TGTGCCAGCAGTCTCCAGGGGAACTATGGCTACACCTTC
once TRBD2 TRBJ2-1 TRBV19 CASSMASGGGYNEQFF TGTGCCAGTAGTATGGCTAGCGGGGGGGGATACAATGAGCAGTTCTTC
once TRBD1 TRBJ2-2 TRBV6-4 CASRESGGHTGELFF TGTGCCAGCAGAGAGTCAGGGGGCCACACCGGGGAGCTGTTTTTT
. TRBD1 TRBJ1-6 TRBV27 CASSLADRVGPLHF TGTGCCAGCAGTTTAGCGGACAGGGTTGGACCCCTCCACTTT
. TRBD1 TRBJ2-5 TRBV6-1 CASSEKTGGQETQYF TGTGCCAGCAGTGAAAAGACAGGGGGCCAAGAGACCCAGTACTTC
. TRBD1 TRBJ1-1 TRBV5-8 CASSSGQGSTEAFF TGTGCCAGCAGCTCCGGACAGGGGTCCACTGAAGCTTTCTTT
medium-sized . TRBJ1-2 TRBV5-4 CASSLAGVNGYTF TGTGCCAGCAGCTTGGCAGGGGTTAATGGCTACACCTTC
. . TRBJ1-1 TRBV5-1 CASSFGGFGTEAFF TGCGCCAGCAGCTTCGGGGGGTTTGGGACTGAAGCTTTCTTT
. TRBD1 TRBJ2-3 TRBV9 CASSVAEETGLSTDTQYF TGTGCCAGCAGCGTAGCTGAAGAGACAGGGCTAAGCACAGATACGCAGTATTTT
. TRBD1 TRBJ1-2 TRBV4-3 CASSQAGTVSVGGYTF TGCGCCAGCAGCCAAGCCGGGACAGTAAGCGTGGGAGGCTACACCTTC
. TRBD1 TRBJ2-7 TRBV29-1 CSAYGTGGYEQYF TGCAGCGCCTACGGGACAGGGGGGTACGAGCAGTACTTC
. . TRBJ1-1 TRBV30 CALIPESDTEAFF TGTGCCTTAATTCCCGAGTCGGACACTGAAGCTTTCTTT
. . TRBJ1-1 TRBV18 CASSPGGVSTEAFF TGTGCCAGCTCACCAGGGGGGGTCAGCACTGAAGCTTTCTTT
once . TRBJ1-2 TRBV7-9 CASSLSGGNYGYTF TGTGCCAGCAGCTTATCGGGGGGGAACTATGGCTACACCTTC
. . TRBJ2-6 TRBV15 CATSGDHSGANVLTF TGTGCCACCAGCGGAGATCACTCTGGGGCCAACGTCCTGACTTTC
. . TRBJ2-5 TRBV4-2 CASSQDWSGETQYF TGTGCCAGCAGCCAAGATTGGAGCGGGGAGACCCAGTACTTC
hyperexpanded . TRBJ1-1 TRBV5-1 CASSHFPGGRLENTEAFF TGCGCCAGCAGCCACTTCCCGGGGGGGCGGTTGGAGAACACTGAAGCTTTCTTT
. TRBD2 TRBJ2-7 TRBV7-2 CASDGGGGYEQYF TGTGCCAGCGACGGCGGGGGGGGCTACGAGCAGTACTTC
. . TRBJ1-5 TRBV13 CASSLGQGAQPQHF TGTGCCAGCAGCTTAGGGCAGGGTGCTCAGCCCCAGCATTTT
. . TRBJ1-2 TRBV7-9 CASSLVQKSGYGYTF TGTGCCAGCAGCCTCGTCCAGAAATCGGGCTATGGCTACACCTTC
few . TRBJ2-7 TRBV5-1 CASSLGIDGYEQYF TGCGCCAGCAGCTTGGGAATCGACGGGTACGAGCAGTACTTC
. TRBD1 TRBJ2-3 TRBV4-3 CASSPSGTVPTDTQYF TGCGCCAGCAGCCCCTCGGGGACAGTCCCCACAGATACGCAGTATTTT
. . TRBJ1-1 TRBV7-9 CASSPQGLNTEAFF TGTGCCAGCAGCCCACAGGGCTTGAACACTGAAGCTTTCTTT
. . TRBJ1-6 TRBV7-2 CASSYPSEAYNSPLHF TGTGCCAGCAGCTATCCGTCAGAAGCCTATAATTCACCCCTCCACTTT
. . TRBJ1-6 TRBV27 CASTSGGLSPLHF TGTGCCAGCACGTCGGGGGGTTTGTCACCCCTCCACTTT
few . TRBJ1-3 TRBV19 CASNPLDSVGNTIYF TGTGCCAGTAATCCCCTGGACAGCGTCGGAAACACCATATATTTT